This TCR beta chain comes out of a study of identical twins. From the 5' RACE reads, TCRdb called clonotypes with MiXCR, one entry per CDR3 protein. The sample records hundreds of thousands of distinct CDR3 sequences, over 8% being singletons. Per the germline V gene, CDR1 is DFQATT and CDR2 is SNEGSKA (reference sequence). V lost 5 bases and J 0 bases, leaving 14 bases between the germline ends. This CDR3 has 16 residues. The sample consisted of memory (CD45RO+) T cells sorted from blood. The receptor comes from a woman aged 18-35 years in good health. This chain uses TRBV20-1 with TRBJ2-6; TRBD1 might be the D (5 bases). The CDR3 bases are TGCAGTGCTGCCCTAGGACACATCTCTGGGGCCAACGTCCTGACTTTC. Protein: CSAALGHISGANVLTF.